Listed below are T cell receptor beta chains from one sample, sequenced in a study of T cell changes during pregnancy in multiple sclerosis. Data came from immunoSEQ multiplex PCR; TCRdb stores just in-frame clones and leaves some out. The repertoire holds some 110,000 clones, with roughly 90% as singletons. Specimen: peripheral blood, collected after pregnancy. These receptor sequences come from a female donor with multiple sclerosis, enrolled in a pregnancy study. Each CDR3 is given with its conserved first and last residue. D genes are given only for firm matches. Size tells how often a clone was seen (once, few, many) or the class of an expanded clone, and some rows leave it out.

>18|TRBJ2-3|TRBV5-1|TRBD2|once
CASSRRRTSGADTDTQYF
TGCGCCAGCAGTCGTCGCCGGACTAGCGGGGCCGACACAGATACGCAGTATTTT
>15|TRBJ2-7|TRBV5-1|-|-
CASSVSDSSSYEQYF
TGCGCCAGCAGCGTCTCCGACAGCTCATCCTACGAGCAGTACTTC
>13|TRBJ2-7|TRBV7-6|-|-
CASSLNDEEEQYF
TGTGCCAGCAGCTTAAATGACGAGGAGGAGCAGTACTTC
>14|TRBJ1-1|TRBV6-6|-|-
CASSYSWQGGEAFF
TGTGCCAGCAGTTACTCCTGGCAGGGTGGAGAAGCTTTCTTT
>14|TRBJ1-5|TRBV27|TRBD1|-
CASSADRGLQPQHF
TGTGCCAGCAGTGCGGACAGGGGGCTACAGCCCCAGCATTTT
>20|TRBJ2-1|TRBV12-5|TRBD2|-
CASGLDRWASGVSSYNEQFF
TGTGCTAGTGGTTTGGATAGGTGGGCTAGCGGGGTTAGCTCCTACAATGAGCAGTTCTTC
>12|TRBJ1-2|TRBV28|-|-
CASSHIQTEATF
TGTGCCAGCAGTCATATTCAGACAGAGGCCACCTTC
>15|TRBJ1-4|TRBV28|-|-
CASSYPGAGEEKLFF
TGTGCCAGCAGCTACCCCGGGGCGGGGGAAGAAAAACTGTTTTTT
>17|TRBJ1-5|TRBV7-2|-|-
CASSKMGSFYSNQPQHF
TGTGCCAGCAGCAAAATGGGCTCCTTCTATAGCAATCAGCCCCAGCATTTT
>15|TRBJ1-5|TRBV6-1|TRBD1|-
CASSEGTGGNQPQHF
TGTGCCAGCAGTGAAGGGACAGGCGGCAATCAGCCCCAGCATTTT
>15|TRBJ2-7|TRBV6-6|-|-
CASSYLLGGGGEQYF
TGTGCCAGCAGTTACTTATTGGGGGGAGGGGGTGAGCAGTACTTC
>15|TRBJ2-2|TRBV7-9|TRBD1|-
CASGPGTGLTGELFF
TGTGCCAGCGGCCCCGGGACAGGGTTAACCGGGGAGCTGTTTTTT
>13|TRBJ2-1|TRBV28|-|-
CASSLLEPNEQFF
TGTGCCAGCAGTTTACTAGAACCCAATGAGCAGTTCTTC
>13|TRBJ2-1|TRBV30|-|-
CAWTQRAGHEQFF
TGTGCCTGGACCCAACGGGCGGGCCATGAGCAGTTCTTC
>14|TRBJ1-5|TRBV5-3|-|few
CARSGVISNQPQHF
TGTGCCAGAAGCGGAGTTATTAGCAATCAGCCCCAGCATTTT
>10|TRBJ1-2|TRBV6-1|-|-
CASSLGGYTF
TGTGCCAGCAGCCTCGGGGGCTACACCTTC
>15|TRBJ2-3|TRBV7-2|TRBD2|-
CASSPGLAGADTQYF
TGTGCCAGCAGCCCGGGACTAGCGGGCGCAGATACGCAGTATTTT
>13|TRBJ1-1|TRBV7-8|-|once
CASSSGWNTEAFF
TGTGCCAGCAGCAGCGGTTGGAACACTGAAGCTTTCTTT
>17|TRBJ2-3|TRBV5-6|TRBD1|-
CASSLMRDRGPSDTQYF
TGTGCCAGCAGCTTGATGAGGGACAGGGGGCCCTCAGATACGCAGTATTTT
>13|TRBJ2-7|TRBV28|TRBD2|-
CASCGSLTYEQYF
TGTGCCAGCTGCGGGAGTCTCACCTACGAGCAGTACTTC
>14|TRBJ2-7|TRBV27|-|-
CASRIPGPSYEQYF
TGTGCCAGCAGGATCCCGGGTCCTTCCTACGAGCAGTACTTC
>15|TRBJ2-7|TRBV19|TRBD1|-
CASSPRRQGIYEQYF
TGTGCCAGTAGTCCCCGGCGACAGGGAATCTACGAGCAGTACTTC
>13|TRBJ2-1|TRBV28|TRBD1|-
CASSIQGAVEQFF
TGTGCCAGCAGCATACAGGGGGCGGTGGAGCAGTTCTTC
>15|TRBJ1-5|TRBV28|-|-
CASSPWTGSNQPQHF
TGTGCCAGCAGTCCCTGGACGGGGAGCAATCAGCCCCAGCATTTT
>11|TRBJ1-4|TRBV6-6|-|few
CASSSTQELFF
TGTGCCAGCAGTTCAACGCAGGAACTGTTTTTT
>13|TRBJ1-1|TRBV5-6|-|-
CASSVDRNTEAFF
TGTGCCAGCAGCGTCGACAGGAACACTGAAGCTTTCTTT
>16|TRBJ1-4|TRBV27|TRBD1|-
CASSLKAGQGFEKLFF
TGTGCCAGCAGTTTGAAGGCGGGACAGGGATTTGAAAAACTGTTTTTT
>14|TRBJ1-1|TRBV6-6|-|-
CASSYREMNTEAFF
TGTGCCAGTTCGTACAGGGAAATGAACACTGAAGCTTTCTTT
>15|TRBJ2-7|TRBV6-1|TRBD2|-
CASSALAGSSYEQYF
TGTGCCAGCAGTGCTTTAGCGGGTAGTTCCTACGAGCAGTACTTC
>15|TRBJ1-1|TRBV4-1|-|-
CASSQREGLNTEAFF
TGCGCCAGCAGCCAAAGGGAGGGCTTGAACACTGAAGCTTTCTTT
>13|TRBJ1-2|TRBV7-9|-|-
CASSFGGNDGYTF
TGTGCCAGCAGCTTCGGGGGAAACGATGGCTACACCTTC
>19|TRBJ2-1|TRBV5-1|TRBD2|-
CASRNTAEASGSVDNEQFF
TGCGCCAGCAGAAACACCGCTGAGGCTAGCGGGAGCGTTGACAATGAGCAGTTCTTC
>14|TRBJ1-1|TRBV18|-|once
CASSRGGKDTEAFF
TGTGCCAGCTCACGGGGGGGTAAGGACACTGAAGCTTTCTTT
>17|TRBJ2-2|TRBV11-1|TRBD2|once
CASSLGLAGINTGELFF
TGTGCCAGCAGCTTAGGGCTAGCGGGCATAAACACCGGGGAGCTGTTTTTT
>14|TRBJ2-1|TRBV10-3|TRBD2|-
CAISVAGDHNEQFF
TGTGCCATCAGTGTAGCGGGAGACCACAATGAGCAGTTCTTC
>14|TRBJ1-2|TRBV11-2|TRBD1|once
CASSPPQGRYGYTF
TGTGCCAGCAGCCCACCACAGGGGCGCTATGGCTACACCTTC
>16|TRBJ1-4|TRBV11-2|TRBD1|-
CASSLQYRDSNEKLFF
TGTGCCAGCAGCTTGCAGTACCGGGACAGTAATGAAAAACTGTTTTTT
>12|TRBJ2-7|TRBV27|-|-
CASSGGRSEQYF
TGTGCCAGCAGCGGGGGGCGGAGCGAGCAGTACTTC
>14|TRBJ1-2|TRBV10-3|TRBD1|-
CAISGPGQGGGYTF
TGTGCCATCAGTGGCCCGGGACAGGGTGGAGGCTACACCTTC
>14|TRBJ2-5|TRBV2|TRBD2|-
CASSEMLAEETQYF
TGTGCCAGCAGTGAAATGCTAGCGGAAGAGACCCAGTACTTC
>14|TRBJ2-1|TRBV28|TRBD1|-
CASSQQGAYNEQFF
TGTGCCAGCAGCCAACAGGGGGCCTACAATGAGCAGTTCTTC
>15|TRBJ1-2|TRBV5-4|TRBD1|-
CASSIRTGGGYGYTF
TGTGCCAGCAGTATACGGACAGGGGGAGGGTATGGCTACACCTTC
>14|TRBJ2-1|TRBV10-3|-|-
CAISPGSSYNEQFF
TGTGCCATCAGTCCAGGGTCCTCCTACAATGAGCAGTTCTTC
>12|TRBJ1-1|TRBV5-5|TRBD1|-
CASSLDRGRAFF
TGTGCCAGCAGCTTGGACAGGGGCCGAGCTTTCTTT
>15|TRBJ1-1|TRBV6-6|TRBD1|-
CASTAEGQGNTEAFF
TGTGCCAGCACTGCAGAGGGACAGGGGAACACTGAAGCTTTCTTT
>15|TRBJ2-5|TRBV5-6|TRBD2|-
CASSTGLANQETQYF
TGTGCCAGCAGCACGGGACTAGCGAACCAAGAGACCCAGTACTTC
>11|TRBJ2-5|TRBV29-1|-|-
CSVDPGETQYF
TGCAGCGTTGATCCCGGGGAGACCCAGTACTTC
>13|TRBJ1-4|TRBV5-8|-|-
CASSLSFNEKLFF
TGTGCCAGCAGTCTGTCCTTTAATGAAAAACTGTTTTTT
>14|TRBJ1-1|TRBV30|-|-
CAWIPYPEGTEAFF
TGTGCCTGGATTCCGTACCCGGAGGGCACTGAAGCTTTCTTT
>18|TRBJ2-1|TRBV2|TRBD2|once
CASTSGVVGLASYNEQFF
TGTGCCAGCACCTCGGGGGTGGTGGGACTAGCCTCCTACAATGAGCAGTTCTTC
>14|TRBJ1-6|TRBV7-9|-|-
CASSLKGENSPLHF
TGTGCCAGCAGCTTAAAGGGAGAAAATTCACCCCTCCACTTT
>18|TRBJ1-1|TRBV2|TRBD1|-
CASSEFPRQGFMNTEAFF
TGTGCCAGCAGTGAATTTCCCCGACAGGGTTTCATGAACACTGAAGCTTTCTTT
>15|TRBJ1-4|TRBV5-1|-|-
CASSAGDRTNEKLFF
TGCGCCAGCAGCGCGGGGGACCGAACAAATGAAAAACTGTTTTTT
>18|TRBJ2-7|TRBV7-9|TRBD2|-
CASSSQKVPGRASYEQYF
TGTGCCAGCAGCTCCCAAAAGGTCCCAGGGAGGGCCTCCTACGAGCAGTACTTC
>18|TRBJ1-2|TRBV5-1|TRBD1|-
CASSYSAVRTGGTYGYTF
TGCGCCAGCAGCTACTCAGCCGTCAGGACAGGTGGGACCTATGGCTACACCTTC
>16|TRBJ2-3|TRBV5-1|-|-
CASSLDAVWGTDTQYF
TGCGCCAGCAGCTTGGATGCGGTTTGGGGCACAGATACGCAGTATTTT
>15|TRBJ2-1|TRBV9|-|-
CASSVDLSSYNEQFF
TGTGCCAGCAGCGTAGATCTGAGCTCCTACAATGAGCAGTTCTTC